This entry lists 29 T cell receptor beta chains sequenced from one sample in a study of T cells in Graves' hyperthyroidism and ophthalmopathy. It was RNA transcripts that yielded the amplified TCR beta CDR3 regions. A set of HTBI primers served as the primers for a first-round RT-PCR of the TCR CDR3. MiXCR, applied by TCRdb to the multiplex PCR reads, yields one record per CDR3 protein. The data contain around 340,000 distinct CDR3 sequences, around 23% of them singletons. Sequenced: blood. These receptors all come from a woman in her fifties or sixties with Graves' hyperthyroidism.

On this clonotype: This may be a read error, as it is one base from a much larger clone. The CDR3 DNA is TGCAGTGCTAAGACGGGACTAGTGGGGACCGGAGGGGGGTACGAGCAGTACTTC. Protein sequence: CSAKTGLVGTGGGYEQYF. The chain employs TRBV20-1 and TRBJ2-7, with 8 bases that match TRBD2. V shed 4 bases and J 4 bases; nucleotides not matched to a gene: 21. The germline V gene has CDR1 DFQATT and CDR2 SNEGSKA (reference sequence). This CDR3 contains 18 residues.

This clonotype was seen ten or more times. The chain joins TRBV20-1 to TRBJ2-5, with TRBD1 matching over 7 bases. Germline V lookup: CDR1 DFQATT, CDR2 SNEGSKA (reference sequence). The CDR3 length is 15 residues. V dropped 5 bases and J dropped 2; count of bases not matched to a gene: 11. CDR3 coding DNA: TGCAGTGCTGGACCCTTGACAGGGCGGCAAGAGACCCAGTACTTC. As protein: CSAGPLTGRQETQYF.

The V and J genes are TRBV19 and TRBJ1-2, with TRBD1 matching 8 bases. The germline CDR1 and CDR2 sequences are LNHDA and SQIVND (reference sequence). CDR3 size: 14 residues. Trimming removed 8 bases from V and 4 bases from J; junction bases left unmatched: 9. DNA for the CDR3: TGTGCCAGTGCCGGGACAGGAATACCCTATGGCTACACCTTC. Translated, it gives CASAGTGIPYGYTF.

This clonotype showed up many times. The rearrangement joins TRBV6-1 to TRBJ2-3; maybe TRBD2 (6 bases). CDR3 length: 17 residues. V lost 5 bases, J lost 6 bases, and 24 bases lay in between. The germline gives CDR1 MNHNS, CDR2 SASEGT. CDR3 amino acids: CASSYKVPGLVRDTQYF. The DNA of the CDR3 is TGTGCCAGCAGTTACAAAGTACCGGGACTCGTGAGGGATACGCAGTATTTT.

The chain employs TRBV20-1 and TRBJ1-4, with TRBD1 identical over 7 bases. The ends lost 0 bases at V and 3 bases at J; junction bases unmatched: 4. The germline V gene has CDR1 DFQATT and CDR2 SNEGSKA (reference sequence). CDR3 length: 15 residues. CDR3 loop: CSARDSGTANEKLFF. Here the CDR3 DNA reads TGCAGTGCTAGAGACTCGGGGACAGCTAATGAAAAACTGTTTTTT.

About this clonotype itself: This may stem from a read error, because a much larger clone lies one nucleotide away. CDR3 DNA sequence: TGTGCCTCCCGTCCGGGGGGCAAAAACATTCAGCACTTC. This gives the protein CASRPGGKNIQHF. The chain employs TRBV30 and TRBJ2-4; D perhaps matches TRBD2 (7 bases). The CDR3 is 13 residues long. Germline V CDR1 and CDR2: GTSNPN, SVGIG (reference sequence).

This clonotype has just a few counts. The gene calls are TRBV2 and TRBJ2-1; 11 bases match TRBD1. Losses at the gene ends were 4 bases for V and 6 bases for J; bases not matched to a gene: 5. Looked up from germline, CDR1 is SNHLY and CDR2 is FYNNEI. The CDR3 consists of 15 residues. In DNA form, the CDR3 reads TGTGCCAGCAGTGTCTGGGGACAGGGGGGCAATGAGCAGTTCTTC. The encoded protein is CASSVWGQGGNEQFF.

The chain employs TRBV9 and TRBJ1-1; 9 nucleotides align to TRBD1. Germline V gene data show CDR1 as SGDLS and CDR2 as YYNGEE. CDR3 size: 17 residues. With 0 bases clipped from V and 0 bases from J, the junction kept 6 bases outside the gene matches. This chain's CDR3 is CASSVGGQGIMNTEAFF. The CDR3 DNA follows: TGTGCCAGCAGCGTAGGGGGACAGGGAATCATGAACACTGAAGCTTTCTTT.

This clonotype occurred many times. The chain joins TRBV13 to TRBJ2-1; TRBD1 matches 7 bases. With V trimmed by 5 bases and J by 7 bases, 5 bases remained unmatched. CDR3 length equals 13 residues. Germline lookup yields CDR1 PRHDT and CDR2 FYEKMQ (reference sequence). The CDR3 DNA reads TGTGCCAGCAGCCCGACACAGGGGAATGAGCAGTTCTTC. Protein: CASSPTQGNEQFF.

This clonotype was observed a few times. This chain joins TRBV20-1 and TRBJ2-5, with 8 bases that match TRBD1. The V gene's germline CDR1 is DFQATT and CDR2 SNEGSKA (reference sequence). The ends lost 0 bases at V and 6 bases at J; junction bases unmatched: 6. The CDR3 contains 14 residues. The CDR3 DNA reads TGCAGTGCTAGAGAGCCGGGACAGGTTAAGACCCAGTACTTC. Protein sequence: CSAREPGQVKTQYF.

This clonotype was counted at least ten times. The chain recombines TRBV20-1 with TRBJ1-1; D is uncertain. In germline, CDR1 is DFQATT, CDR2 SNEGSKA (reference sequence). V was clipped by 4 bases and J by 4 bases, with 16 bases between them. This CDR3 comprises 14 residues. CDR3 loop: CSAIPIGLSTEAFF. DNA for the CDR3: TGCAGTGCTATTCCCATTGGACTGTCCACTGAAGCTTTCTTT.

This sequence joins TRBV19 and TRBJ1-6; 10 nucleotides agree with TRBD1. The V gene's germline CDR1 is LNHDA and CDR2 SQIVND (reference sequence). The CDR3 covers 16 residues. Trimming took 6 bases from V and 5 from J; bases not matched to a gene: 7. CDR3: CASSQPGQGNNSPLHF. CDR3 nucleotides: TGTGCCAGTAGCCAACCGGGACAGGGGAATAATTCACCCCTCCACTTT.

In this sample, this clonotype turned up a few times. The DNA for the CDR3 is TGTGCCACCCTGAGAGGGGGCTCTGGGGCCAACGTCCTGACTTTC. Protein sequence: CATLRGGSGANVLTF. The chain joins TRBV6-1 to TRBJ2-6, with D possibly TRBD1 on 6 matching bases. Germline CDR1 is MNHNS and CDR2 is SASEGT. The CDR3 contains 15 residues. Deletions cut 10 bases from V and 0 bases from J, with 13 bases between.

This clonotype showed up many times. Written as DNA, the CDR3 is TGCGCCAGCAGCTCCTGGGGGTGGGACAGTGAGACCCAGTACTTC. It codes for CASSSWGWDSETQYF. The chain joins TRBV5-1 to TRBJ2-5; TRBD1 matches 7 bases. This CDR3 has 15 residues. CDR1 is SGHRS, CDR2 YFSETQ, per germline. The ends lost 3 bases at V and 5 bases at J; junction bases unmatched: 10. The full variable domain, with the rest looked up from reference TRBV5-1 and TRBJ2-5, is KAGVTQTPRYLIKTRGQQVTLSCSPISGHRSVSWYQQTPGQGLQFLFEYFSETQRNKGNFPGRFSGRQFSNSRSEMNVSTLELGDSALYLCASSSWGWDSETQYFGPGTRLLVL.

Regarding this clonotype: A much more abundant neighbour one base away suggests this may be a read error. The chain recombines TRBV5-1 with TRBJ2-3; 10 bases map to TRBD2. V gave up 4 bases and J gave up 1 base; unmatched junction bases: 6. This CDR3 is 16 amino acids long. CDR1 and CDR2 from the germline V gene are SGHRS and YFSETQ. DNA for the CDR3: TGCGCCAGCAGCCCGGGACTAGCGTTCGGCACAGATACGCAGTATTTT. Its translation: CASSPGLAFGTDTQYF.

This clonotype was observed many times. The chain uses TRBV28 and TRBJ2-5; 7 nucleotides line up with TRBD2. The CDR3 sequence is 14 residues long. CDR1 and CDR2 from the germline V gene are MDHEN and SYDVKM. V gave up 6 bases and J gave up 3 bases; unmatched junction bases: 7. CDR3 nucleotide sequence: TGTGCCAGCAGACCGGGGGGTCCTAAAGAGACCCAGTACTTC. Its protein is CASRPGGPKETQYF. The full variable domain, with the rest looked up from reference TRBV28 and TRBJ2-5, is DVKVTQSSRYLVKRTGEKVFLECVQDMDHENMFWYRQDPGLGLRLIYFSYDVKMKEKGDIPEGYSVSREKKERFSLILESASTNQTSMYLCASRPGGPKETQYFGPGTRLLVL.

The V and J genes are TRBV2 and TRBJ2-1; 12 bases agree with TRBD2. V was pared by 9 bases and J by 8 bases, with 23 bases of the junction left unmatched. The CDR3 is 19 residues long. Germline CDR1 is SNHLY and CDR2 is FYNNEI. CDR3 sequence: CASRPTPFQTSGSVYEQFF. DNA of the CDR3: TGTGCCAGTAGGCCGACTCCGTTTCAGACTAGCGGGAGCGTATATGAGCAGTTCTTC.

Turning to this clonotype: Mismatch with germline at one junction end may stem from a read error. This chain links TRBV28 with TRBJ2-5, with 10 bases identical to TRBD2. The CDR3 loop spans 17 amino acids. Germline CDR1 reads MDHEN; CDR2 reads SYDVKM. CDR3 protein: CASSSREVAGGGETRYF. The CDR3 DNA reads TGTGCCAGCAGCTCAAGAGAAGTAGCGGGAGGCGGGGAGACCCGGTACTTC.

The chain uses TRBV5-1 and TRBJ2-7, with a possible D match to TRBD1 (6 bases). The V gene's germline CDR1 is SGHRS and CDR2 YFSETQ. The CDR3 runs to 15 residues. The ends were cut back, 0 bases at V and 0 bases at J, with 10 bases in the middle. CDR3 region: CASSLAGTLSYEQYF. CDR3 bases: TGCGCCAGCAGCTTGGCCGGGACACTCTCCTACGAGCAGTACTTC.

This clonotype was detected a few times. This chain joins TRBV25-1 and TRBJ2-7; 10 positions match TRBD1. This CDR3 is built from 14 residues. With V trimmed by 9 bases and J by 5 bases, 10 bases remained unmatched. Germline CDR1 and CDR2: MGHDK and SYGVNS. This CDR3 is CASDPGQGFNEQYF. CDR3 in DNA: TGTGCCAGTGACCCGGGACAGGGGTTCAACGAGCAGTACTTC.

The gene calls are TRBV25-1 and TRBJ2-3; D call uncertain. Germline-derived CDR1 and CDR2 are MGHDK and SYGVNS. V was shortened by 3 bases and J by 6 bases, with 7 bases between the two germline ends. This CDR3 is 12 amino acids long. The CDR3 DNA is TGTGCCAGCAGTGACGGATGGGATACGCAGTATTTT. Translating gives CASSDGWDTQYF.

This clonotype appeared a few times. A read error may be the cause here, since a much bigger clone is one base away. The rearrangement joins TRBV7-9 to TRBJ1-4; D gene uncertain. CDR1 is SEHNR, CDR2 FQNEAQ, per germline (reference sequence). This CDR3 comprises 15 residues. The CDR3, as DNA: TGTGCCAACAGCCACCTGCGGGGTCCTAATGAAAAACTGTTTTTT. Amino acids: CANSHLRGPNEKLFF.

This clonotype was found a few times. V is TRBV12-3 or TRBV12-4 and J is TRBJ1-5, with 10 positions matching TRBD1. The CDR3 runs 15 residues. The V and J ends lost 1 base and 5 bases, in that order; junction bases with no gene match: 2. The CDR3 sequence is CASSLGDRGHQPQHF. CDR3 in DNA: TGTGCCAGCAGTTTAGGGGACAGGGGCCATCAGCCCCAGCATTTT.

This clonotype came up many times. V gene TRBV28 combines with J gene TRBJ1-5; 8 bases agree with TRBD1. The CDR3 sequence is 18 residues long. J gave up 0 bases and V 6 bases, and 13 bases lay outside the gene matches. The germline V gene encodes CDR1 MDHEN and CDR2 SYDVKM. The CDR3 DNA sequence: TGTGCCAGCAGACAAGACAGGGGATTGCAGTATAGCAATCAGCCCCAGCATTTT. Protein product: CASRQDRGLQYSNQPQHF. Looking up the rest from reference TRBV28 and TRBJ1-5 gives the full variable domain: DVKVTQSSRYLVKRTGEKVFLECVQDMDHENMFWYRQDPGLGLRLIYFSYDVKMKEKGDIPEGYSVSREKKERFSLILESASTNQTSMYLCASRQDRGLQYSNQPQHFGDGTRLSIL.

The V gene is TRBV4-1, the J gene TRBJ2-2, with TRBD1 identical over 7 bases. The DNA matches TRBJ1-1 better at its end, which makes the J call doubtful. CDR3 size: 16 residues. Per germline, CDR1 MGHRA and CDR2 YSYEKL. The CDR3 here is CASSQSTGRQGEGAFF. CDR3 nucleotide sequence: TGCGCCAGCAGCCAGTCCACTGGTAGGCAGGGGGAGGGAGCTTTCTTT.

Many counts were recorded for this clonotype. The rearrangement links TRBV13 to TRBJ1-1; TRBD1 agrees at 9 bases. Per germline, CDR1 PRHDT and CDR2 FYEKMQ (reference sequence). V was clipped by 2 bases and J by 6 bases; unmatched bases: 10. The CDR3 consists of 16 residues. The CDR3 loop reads CASSLNRGPKSPEAFF. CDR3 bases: TGTGCCAGCAGCTTAAACAGGGGGCCCAAATCCCCTGAAGCTTTCTTT.

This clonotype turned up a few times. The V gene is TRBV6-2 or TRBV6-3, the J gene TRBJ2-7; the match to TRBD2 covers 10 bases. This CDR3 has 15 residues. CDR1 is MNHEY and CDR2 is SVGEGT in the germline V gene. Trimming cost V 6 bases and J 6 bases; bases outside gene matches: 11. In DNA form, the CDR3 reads TGTGCCAGCAGGCCAGCGGGAGGGTTTCGTGGCGAGCAGTACTTC. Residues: CASRPAGGFRGEQYF.

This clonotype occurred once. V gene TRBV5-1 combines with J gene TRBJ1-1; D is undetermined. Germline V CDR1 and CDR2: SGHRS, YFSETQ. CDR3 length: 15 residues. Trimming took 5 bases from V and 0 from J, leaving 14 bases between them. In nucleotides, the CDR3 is TGCGCCAGCAGTTCACTCGGGCAGCTGAACACTGAAGCTTTCTTT. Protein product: CASSSLGQLNTEAFF.

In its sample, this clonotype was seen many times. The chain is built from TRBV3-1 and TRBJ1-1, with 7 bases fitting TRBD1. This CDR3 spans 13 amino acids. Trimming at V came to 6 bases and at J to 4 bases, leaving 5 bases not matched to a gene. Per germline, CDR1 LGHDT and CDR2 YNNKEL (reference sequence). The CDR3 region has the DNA TGTGCCAGCAGTGATAACAGGGGCACTGAAGCTTTCTTT. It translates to CASSDNRGTEAFF.